Below are 4 T cell receptor beta chains sequenced from a single sample in a study of T cells in localized non-small cell lung cancer. Assay: immunoSEQ multiplex PCR; the TCRdb copy retains only in-frame clones and omits some. Of roughly 25,000 clones listed, roughly 88% were seen once; the top ten hold 0.9% to 1.2%. The sequencing here drew on peripheral blood, taken before any cancer treatment. All receptors derive from a woman between 35 and 75 years old with stage I lung adenocarcinoma.

The chain carries TRBV18 and TRBJ2-3; no firm D call. V was cut by 2 bases and J by 0 bases, with 9 bases left in between. CDR1 KGHSH and CDR2 LQKENI come from the germline V gene. The CDR3 is 15 residues long. As DNA, the CDR3 is TGTGCCAGCTCACCAAGGCTACCTAGCACAGATACGCAGTATTTT. The encoded protein is CASSPRLPSTDTQYF. Using reference TRBV18 and TRBJ2-3 for the parts outside the CDR3, the full variable domain is NAGVMQNPRHLVRRRGQEARLRCSPMKGHSHVYWYRQLPEEGLKFMVYLQKENIIDESGMPKERFSAEFPKEGPSILRIQQVVRGDSAAYFCASSPRLPSTDTQYFGPGTRLTVL.

CDR3 nucleotides: TGTGCCAGCTCACCACGGGAAAATCCGGAGACCCAGTACTTC. This codes for CASSPRENPETQYF. The rearrangement joins TRBV18 to TRBJ2-5; no clear D. Germline V gene data show CDR1 as KGHSH and CDR2 as LQKENI. The germline V and J ends were trimmed by 1 base and 5 bases, with 11 bases remaining between them. CDR3 size: 14 residues. The full variable domain, with the rest looked up from reference TRBV18 and TRBJ2-5, is NAGVMQNPRHLVRRRGQEARLRCSPMKGHSHVYWYRQLPEEGLKFMVYLQKENIIDESGMPKERFSAEFPKEGPSILRIQQVVRGDSAAYFCASSPRENPETQYFGPGTRLLVL.

CDR3 amino acids: CASSQPFRGYTF. The CDR3 DNA is TGTGCCAGCAGCCAGCCATTTCGGGGCTACACCTTC. The chain carries TRBV11-2 and TRBJ1-2; D is unresolved. The CDR3 runs to 12 residues. Germline CDR1 SGHAT, CDR2 FQNNGV. V lost 5 bases to trimming and J lost 8 bases, with 12 bases between them.

CDR3 bases: TGCGCCAGCAGGCAGGGGAACGATCAGCCCCAGCATTTT. It specifies CASRQGNDQPQHF. The rearrangement uses TRBV10-2 and TRBJ1-5; TRBD1 is a possible D gene (6 bases). The CDR3 loop spans 13 amino acids. Germline-derived CDR1 and CDR2 are WSHSY and SAAADI. V shed 6 bases and J shed 5 bases, with 11 bases lying between them.